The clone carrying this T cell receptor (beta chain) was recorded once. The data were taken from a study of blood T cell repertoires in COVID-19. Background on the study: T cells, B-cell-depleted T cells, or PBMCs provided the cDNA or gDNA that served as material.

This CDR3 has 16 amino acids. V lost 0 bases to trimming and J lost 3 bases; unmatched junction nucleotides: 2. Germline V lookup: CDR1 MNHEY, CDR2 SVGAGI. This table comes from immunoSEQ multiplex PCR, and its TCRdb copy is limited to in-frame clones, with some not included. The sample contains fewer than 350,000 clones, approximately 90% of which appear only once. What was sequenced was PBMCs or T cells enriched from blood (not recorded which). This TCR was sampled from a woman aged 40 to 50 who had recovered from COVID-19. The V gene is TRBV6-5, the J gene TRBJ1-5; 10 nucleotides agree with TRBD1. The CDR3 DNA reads TGTGCCAGCAGTTACTCGACAGGGGGCTACAATCAGCCCCAGCATTTT. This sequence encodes CASSYSTGGYNQPQHF.